This TCR beta chain was observed in a study of graft-versus-host responses after intestinal transplantation. This CDR3 comprises 16 residues. Looked up from germline, CDR1 is SGHDT and CDR2 is YYEEEE. V shed 4 bases, J shed 4 bases, and the junction held 10 bases outside the gene matches. TCRdb's table, derived via immunoSEQ multiplex PCR, lists solely in-frame clones and lacks some. This table holds around 20,000 clones, roughly 92% found once. With respect to this clone: Its cognate antigen is unknown.

Whole-study findings and limits: In recipient marrow, GvH clones were found, and some appeared first in ileum or blood. Association was observed between peak circulating GvH clone levels and early post-transplant HvG declines.

The starting material was PBMCs, obtained about 260 days after intestinal transplant. This TCR was recovered from a human patient who received an intestinal transplant, so some T cells may come from the graft donor. The rearrangement links TRBV5-6 to TRBJ2-5; 10 positions match TRBD1. CDR3 in DNA: TGTGCCAGCAGCCTCCTGACAGGGGGCTCACGAGAGACCCAGTACTTC. This encodes CASSLLTGGSRETQYF.